What follows is one TCR beta chain and its context. Its antigen is not identified. Enrollment shut out patients with autoimmune disease history or systemic immunosuppression. Sequencing used immunoSEQ multiplex PCR; TCRdb keeps in-frame clones, though not all of them. Of some 62,000 clones detected, about four fifths appear once; the ten largest clones hold approximately 11%. Between the trimmed V and J ends, which lost 3 bases and 3 bases, there was a span of 19 bases. CDR3 size: 17 residues. CDR1 ENHRY and CDR2 SYGVKD come from the germline V gene. This specimen comes from a study of OX40 agonist ivuxolimab in advanced cancers. Background on the study: People in dose escalation had one of these cancers: hepatocellular carcinoma, melanoma, renal cell or head and neck cancer. Earlier anti-PD-1, anti-PD-L1 or anti-CTLA-4 therapy was permitted; around 40% had received some.

Study-wide results and limits: CD8+ T cells were the subset that, on average, had more expanded clones than CD4+.

Here the sequenced sample was CD4+ or CD8+ T cells sorted from blood, taken in a trial of the OX40 agonist ivuxolimab. This TCR was sampled from an adult with an advanced solid tumor such as melanoma, head and neck, liver or kidney cancer. The chain has TRBV10-3 and TRBJ2-3; no firm D call. CDR3 bases: TGTGCCATCAGTGAACCCTCTAGAAACCCAGGAACAGATACGCAGTATTTT. As protein: CAISEPSRNPGTDTQYF.